This T cell receptor beta chain was identified during a study of T cell responses to AZD1222 COVID-19 vaccine. CDR1 is MNHEY and CDR2 is SVGAGI in the germline V gene. The CDR3 is 14 residues long. The trim removed 5 bases at V and 6 bases at J, leaving 7 bases unmatched. The protocol was immunoSEQ multiplex PCR, while the TCRdb copy is restricted to in-frame clones and leaves out a portion. Among approximately 70,000 clones listed, about 85% were seen once. The sequence derives from an adult in good health. The sequenced sample was peripheral blood, obtained on day 0 of AZD1222 vaccination. The gene calls are TRBV6-5 and TRBJ2-1; 7 bases are shared with TRBD2. DNA of the CDR3: TGTGCCAGCAGTCCGGGACTATATTCCAATGAGCAGTTCTTC. This sequence encodes CASSPGLYSNEQFF.